What follows are 5 T cell receptor beta chains derived from one specimen sequenced in a study of cytomegalovirus exposure and HLA in healthy donors. In the PCR, 60 Vbeta and 13 Jbeta primers were used. Using immunoSEQ multiplex PCR, the repertoire was profiled, and TCRdb retains in-frame clones only, with some absent. Of 110,000 to 150,000 clones listed, almost 85% are singletons. The sample taken for sequencing was PBMCs. The source of these receptors is a woman in her sixties in good health and CMV-seropositive.

V is TRBV7-8 and J is TRBJ2-2, with D hard to call. This CDR3 spans 17 amino acids. V was clipped by 1 base and J by 0 bases, with 12 bases between them. Germline-derived CDR1 and CDR2 are SGHVS and FQNEAQ. This CDR3 reads CASSLDEVRTNTGELFF. CDR3 DNA sequence: TGTGCCAGCAGCTTAGATGAGGTCAGAACGAACACCGGGGAGCTGTTTTTT.

J is TRBJ1-4 and V is TRBV6-6; no clear D gene. The germline CDR1 and CDR2 sequences are MNHNY and SVGAGI (reference sequence). V lost 7 bases and J lost 0, with 9 bases in between. This CDR3 is built from 14 residues. CDR3 in amino acids: CASKLTATNEKLFF. The CDR3 DNA reads TGTGCCAGCAAACTTACAGCAACTAATGAAAAACTGTTTTTT.

This clone was detected once. The gene calls are TRBV28 and TRBJ2-5; D may be TRBD1 (5 bases). V was cut by 6 bases and J by 3 bases, with 17 bases left in between. This CDR3 spans 15 amino acids. CDR1 and CDR2 (germline): MDHEN, SYDVKM. CDR3 bases: TGTGCCAGCAGCCCAGGACACGGCGGTAAAGAGACCCAGTACTTC. Translating gives CASSPGHGGKETQYF.

V usage is TRBV28 and J usage is TRBJ1-3; the D is unclear. V was shortened by 8 bases and J by 4 bases, with 15 bases between the two germline ends. The CDR3 has 14 residues. The germline V gene encodes CDR1 MDHEN and CDR2 SYDVKM. The CDR3 spells CASGRENRGNTIYF. In DNA form, the CDR3 reads TGTGCCAGCGGCCGGGAGAATAGGGGAAACACCATATATTTT. The entire variable domain, with the rest obtained from reference TRBV28 and TRBJ1-3, is as follows: DVKVTQSSRYLVKRTGEKVFLECVQDMDHENMFWYRQDPGLGLRLIYFSYDVKMKEKGDIPEGYSVSREKKERFSLILESASTNQTSMYLCASGRENRGNTIYFGEGSWLTVV.

The rearrangement joins TRBV14 to TRBJ1-1; D may be TRBD1 (5 bases). Per germline, CDR1 SGHDN and CDR2 FVKESK. V was trimmed by 3 bases and J by 5 bases, leaving 13 bases between them. This CDR3 has 14 residues. CDR3 DNA sequence: TGTGCCAGCAGCCAGCAGGGAGGACGAACTGAAGCTTTCTTT. Translating it yields CASSQQGGRTEAFF.